The rows below give T cell receptor beta chains drawn from one sample of a study of CD4 T cells in relation to SARS-CoV-2 and coronaviruses. The antigens for these receptors are not known. Generated by immunoSEQ multiplex PCR, the TCRdb table keeps only in-frame clones and is missing some. The sample lists over 40,000 clones; roughly 84% were seen once. Sequenced: naive CD4+ T cells from PBMCs, cultured in vitro. The receptors derive from an adult with COVID-19. Both conserved end residues are part of each CDR3.

TRBV3-1/TRBV3-2 | CASSQSGRGGNEQFF
TRBV10-2 | CASSEGEAQYF
TRBV2 | CASSPGQGVYEQYF
TRBV5-8 | CASSYSSGANVLTF
TRBV2 | CASSPQRESYNEQFF
TRBV6-1 | CASSERETYEQYF
TRBV7-9 | CASSFTPTGRIREQYF
TRBV7-2 | CASSLGVAGVSTDTQYF
TRBV2 | CASNREGASEAFF
TRBV6-2/TRBV6-3 | CASSYLSSEQPQHF
TRBV2 | CASSYRGSSGNTIYF
TRBV19 | CASSIGESNEQFF
TRBV5-4 | CASSPPLAASTDTQYF
TRBV28 | CASSTTQTAEQYF
TRBV19 | CASKGLVGETGELFF
TRBV10-3 | CAISPGSDNEQFF
TRBV28 | CASSRGARGYTF
TRBV15 | CATSRGGLETQYF
TRBV18 | CASSPRQTTDTQYF
TRBV6-5 | CASSYGQGGVSYTF
TRBV16 | CASSPHDGNYEQYF
TRBV6-5 | CASRGQGSTYEQYF
TRBV6-2/TRBV6-3 | CASSSWGLRDTDTQYF
TRBV9 | CASSVGSPAWEQYF
TRBV5-4 | CASSNRWASGSSYEQYF
TRBV7-8 | CASSPKTGEETQYF
TRBV28 | CASSSVKSSPETQYF
TRBV12-3/TRBV12-4 | CASSLFLETQYF
TRBV10-3 | CAISINRGVMNTEAFF
TRBV24-1 | CATRKTGGPTGELFF
TRBV18 | CASSPRGPVSYNEQFF
TRBV7-9 | CASSLGATGTGRYEQFF
TRBV27 | CASSHRLAGGRNEQFF
TRBV5-4 | CASSSMDRSTDTQYF
TRBV18 | CASSPPGWGEQYF
TRBV6-1 | CASGEGFNEQFF
TRBV7-9 | CASSIFSTDTQYF
TRBV28 | CASSLTGSNEKLFF
TRBV27 | CASRAGTIHNEQFF
TRBV15 | CATSRVGDRTDTQYF
TRBV6-5 | CASSYSAGAYEQYF
TRBV6-5 | CASSRTGGGQPQHF
TRBV3-1/TRBV3-2 | CASSQVGGNEKLFF
TRBV7-8 | CASSYGTGGHNEQFF
TRBV18 | CASSPENTQYF
TRBV5-4 | CAFGRERGDTQYF
TRBV6-5 | CATAITGLSGNTIYF
TRBV19 | CASSWTRTNTEAFF
TRBV4-3 | CASSMGLTSGKADTQYF
TRBV7-2 | CASSLASGSTDTQYF
TRBV30 | CAWSGGTDSYNEQFF
TRBV5-8 | CASSPPWGSQKYEQYF
TRBV28 | CASSLNGGFAGVAKNIQYF
TRBV15 | CATSRGSVRFTGELFF
TRBV10-2 | CASRFTDSGNTGELFF
TRBV6-5 | CASGQAALTF
TRBV19 | CASSIAVQETQYF
TRBV6-5 | CASSLDRREQYF
TRBV28 | CASSDKGTSRVETQYF